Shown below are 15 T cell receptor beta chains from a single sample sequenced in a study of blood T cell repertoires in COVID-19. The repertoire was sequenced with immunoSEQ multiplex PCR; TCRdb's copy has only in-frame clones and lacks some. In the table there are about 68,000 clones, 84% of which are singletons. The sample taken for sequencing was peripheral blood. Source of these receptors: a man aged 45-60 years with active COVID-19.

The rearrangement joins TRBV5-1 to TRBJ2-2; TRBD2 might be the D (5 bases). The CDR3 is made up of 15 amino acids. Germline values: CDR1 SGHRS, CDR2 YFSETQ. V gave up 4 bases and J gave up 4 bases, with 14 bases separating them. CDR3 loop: CASSPGIRGTGELFF. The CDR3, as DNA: TGCGCCAGCAGCCCCGGGATTCGGGGCACCGGGGAGCTGTTTTTT.

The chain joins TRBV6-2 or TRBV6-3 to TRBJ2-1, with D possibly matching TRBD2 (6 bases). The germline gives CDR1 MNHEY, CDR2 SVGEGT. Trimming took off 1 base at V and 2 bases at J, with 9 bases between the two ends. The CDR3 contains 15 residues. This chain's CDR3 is CASSYYGGTYNEQFF. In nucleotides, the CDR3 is TGTGCCAGCAGTTACTACGGGGGTACCTACAATGAGCAGTTCTTC.

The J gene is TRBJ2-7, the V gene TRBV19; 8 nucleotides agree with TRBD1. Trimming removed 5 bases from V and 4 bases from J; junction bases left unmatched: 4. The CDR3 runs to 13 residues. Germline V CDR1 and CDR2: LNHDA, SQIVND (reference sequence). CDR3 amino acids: CASSPGGAYEQYF. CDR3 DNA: TGTGCCAGTAGTCCAGGGGGCGCTTACGAGCAGTACTTC.

The CDR3 coding sequence is TGTGCCAGCAGTATTCAAGGGGGAGAGCAGTTCTTC. This codes for CASSIQGGEQFF. The chain employs TRBV6-5 and TRBJ2-1, with D maybe TRBD1 (6 bases). The CDR3 sequence is 12 residues long. The V and J ends lost 5 bases and 10 bases respectively, with 12 bases between them. The V gene's germline CDR1 is MNHEY and CDR2 SVGAGI.

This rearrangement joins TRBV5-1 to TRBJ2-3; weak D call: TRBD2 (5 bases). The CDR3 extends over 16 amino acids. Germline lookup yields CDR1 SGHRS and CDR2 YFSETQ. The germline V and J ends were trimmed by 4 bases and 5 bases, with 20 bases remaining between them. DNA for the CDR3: TGCGCCAGCAGCGACGGACTGTCCCAACAGATAGATACGCAGTATTTT. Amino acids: CASSDGLSQQIDTQYF. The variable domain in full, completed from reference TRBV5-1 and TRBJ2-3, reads KAGVTQTPRYLIKTRGQQVTLSCSPISGHRSVSWYQQTPGQGLQFLFEYFSETQRNKGNFPGRFSGRQFSNSRSEMNVSTLELGDSALYLCASSDGLSQQIDTQYFGPGTRLTVL.

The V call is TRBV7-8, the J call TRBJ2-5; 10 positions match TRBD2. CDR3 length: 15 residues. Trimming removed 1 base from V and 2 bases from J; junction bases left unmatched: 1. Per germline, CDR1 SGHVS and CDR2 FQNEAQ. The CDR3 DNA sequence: TGTGCCAGCAGCTTAGAACTAGCGGGGCAAGAGACCCAGTACTTC. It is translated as CASSLELAGQETQYF.

CDR3 region: CASSFRGGYTF. CDR3 DNA: TGTGCCAGCAGTTTCAGGGGGGGCTACACCTTC. The V call is TRBV12-3 or TRBV12-4, the J call TRBJ1-2; 7 bases align to TRBD1. The CDR3 is 11 amino acids. V lost 3 bases, J lost 8 bases, and 0 bases stayed unmatched.

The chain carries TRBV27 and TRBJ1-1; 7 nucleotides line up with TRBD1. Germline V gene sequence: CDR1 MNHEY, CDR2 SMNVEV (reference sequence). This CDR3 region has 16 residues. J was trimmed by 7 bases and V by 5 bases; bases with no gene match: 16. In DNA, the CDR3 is TGTGCCAGCAGTCCTTTGGAGGGGGCGCTTGCCAATGAAGCTTTCTTT. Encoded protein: CASSPLEGALANEAFF.

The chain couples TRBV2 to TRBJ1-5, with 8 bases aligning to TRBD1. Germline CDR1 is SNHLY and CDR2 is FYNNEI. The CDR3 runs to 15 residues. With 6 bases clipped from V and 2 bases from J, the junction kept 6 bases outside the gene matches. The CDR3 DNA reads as TGTGCCAGCAGAGAGACAGGGGTTGGCAATCAGCCCCAGCATTTT. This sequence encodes CASRETGVGNQPQHF.

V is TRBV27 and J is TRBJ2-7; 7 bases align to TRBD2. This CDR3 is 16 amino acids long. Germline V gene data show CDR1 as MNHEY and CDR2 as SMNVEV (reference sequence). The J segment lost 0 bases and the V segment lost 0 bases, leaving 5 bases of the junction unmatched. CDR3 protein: CASSLSGGARSYEQYF. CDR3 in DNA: TGTGCCAGCAGTTTATCGGGAGGGGCGCGCTCCTACGAGCAGTACTTC.

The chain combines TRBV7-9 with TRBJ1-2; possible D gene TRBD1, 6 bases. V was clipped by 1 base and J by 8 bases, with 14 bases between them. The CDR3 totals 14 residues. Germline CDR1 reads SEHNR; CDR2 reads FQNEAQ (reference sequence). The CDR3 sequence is CASSLGSGEKGYTF. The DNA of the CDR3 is TGTGCCAGCAGCTTAGGGTCAGGGGAGAAGGGCTACACCTTC.

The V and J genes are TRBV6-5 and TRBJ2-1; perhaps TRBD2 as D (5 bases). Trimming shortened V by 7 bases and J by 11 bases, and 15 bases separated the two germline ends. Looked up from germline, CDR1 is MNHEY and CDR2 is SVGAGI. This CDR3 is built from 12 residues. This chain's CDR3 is CASTQTRDQQFF. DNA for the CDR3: TGTGCCAGCACTCAAACCCGGGATCAGCAGTTCTTC.

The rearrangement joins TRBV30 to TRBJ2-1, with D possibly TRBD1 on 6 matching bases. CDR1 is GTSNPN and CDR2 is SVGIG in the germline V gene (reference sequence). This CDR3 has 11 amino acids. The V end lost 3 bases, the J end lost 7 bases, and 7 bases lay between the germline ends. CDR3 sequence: CAWSRGNEQFF. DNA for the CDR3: TGTGCCTGGAGCAGGGGTAATGAGCAGTTCTTC.

In nucleotides, the CDR3 is TGCGCCAGCAGCTCCACGGGACTCACCTACGAGCAGTACTTC. Protein sequence: CASSSTGLTYEQYF. The chain is built from TRBV5-1 and TRBJ2-7; perhaps TRBD2 as D (6 bases). Germline values: CDR1 SGHRS, CDR2 YFSETQ. V was shortened by 3 bases and J by 2 bases, with 12 bases between the two germline ends. The CDR3 covers 14 residues. Variable domain in full (rest from reference TRBV5-1 and TRBJ2-7): KAGVTQTPRYLIKTRGQQVTLSCSPISGHRSVSWYQQTPGQGLQFLFEYFSETQRNKGNFPGRFSGRQFSNSRSEMNVSTLELGDSALYLCASSSTGLTYEQYFGPGTRLTVT.

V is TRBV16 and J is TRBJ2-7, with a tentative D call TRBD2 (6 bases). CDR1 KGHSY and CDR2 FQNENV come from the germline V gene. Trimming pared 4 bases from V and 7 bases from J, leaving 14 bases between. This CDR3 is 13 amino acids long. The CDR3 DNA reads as TGTGCCAGCAGCCCCGTTTGGGGGAGGGAGCAGTACTTC. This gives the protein CASSPVWGREQYF.